The following is a T cell receptor (beta chain) sequence with its context. Its antigen is as yet unknown. Germline V gene lookup returns CDR1 MRHNA and CDR2 SNTAGT. Trimming removed 6 bases from V and 11 bases from J, with 14 bases in between. The length of the CDR3 is 13 residues. This specimen comes from a study of T cell responses to AZD1222 COVID-19 vaccine. Sequencing used immunoSEQ multiplex PCR; TCRdb keeps in-frame clones, though not all of them. The sample lists 120,000 to 150,000 clones, around nine tenths occurring once. Whole-study results and caveats: Repertoire sampling was restricted to post-peak T cell response timepoints.

Sequenced material: peripheral blood, taken on day 0 of AZD1222 vaccination. This TCR derives from an adult in good health. The V call is TRBV6-4, the J call TRBJ1-6; D remains ambiguous. This CDR3 reads CASSPVPEAPLHF. For the CDR3, the DNA is TGTGCCAGCAGCCCGGTCCCTGAGGCACCCCTCCACTTT.